Following are 2 T cell receptor beta chains from one sample sequenced in a study of T cell responses to AZD1222 COVID-19 vaccine. The table came from immunoSEQ multiplex PCR; TCRdb's copy has only in-frame clones and leaves some out. The table lists over 100,000 clones, roughly 80% of them singletons. The material was peripheral blood, obtained on day 0 of AZD1222 vaccination. These receptors were collected from an adult in good health.

This clone turned up a few times. CDR3 region: CASSQEGRDPYTDTQYF. CDR3 sequence (DNA): TGTGCCAGCAGCCAAGAGGGCCGGGACCCCTACACAGATACGCAGTATTTT. V gene TRBV4-2 combines with J gene TRBJ2-3; the D call may be TRBD1 or TRBD2 (5 bases each). The CDR3 is 17 residues long. CDR1 LGHNA and CDR2 YNFKEQ come from the germline V gene. The V end was cut by 0 bases, the J end by 2 bases, with 15 bases between.

This clone came up a few times. The chain joins TRBV18 to TRBJ1-3; D might be TRBD1 (5 bases). This CDR3 region has 16 residues. From germline, CDR1 is KGHSH and CDR2 LQKENI. Trimming took 3 bases from V and 0 from J, leaving 12 bases between them. The CDR3 bases are TGTGCCAGCTCACCGCTAGACAGTAGCTCTGGAAACACCATATATTTT. Translated, it gives CASSPLDSSSGNTIYF.